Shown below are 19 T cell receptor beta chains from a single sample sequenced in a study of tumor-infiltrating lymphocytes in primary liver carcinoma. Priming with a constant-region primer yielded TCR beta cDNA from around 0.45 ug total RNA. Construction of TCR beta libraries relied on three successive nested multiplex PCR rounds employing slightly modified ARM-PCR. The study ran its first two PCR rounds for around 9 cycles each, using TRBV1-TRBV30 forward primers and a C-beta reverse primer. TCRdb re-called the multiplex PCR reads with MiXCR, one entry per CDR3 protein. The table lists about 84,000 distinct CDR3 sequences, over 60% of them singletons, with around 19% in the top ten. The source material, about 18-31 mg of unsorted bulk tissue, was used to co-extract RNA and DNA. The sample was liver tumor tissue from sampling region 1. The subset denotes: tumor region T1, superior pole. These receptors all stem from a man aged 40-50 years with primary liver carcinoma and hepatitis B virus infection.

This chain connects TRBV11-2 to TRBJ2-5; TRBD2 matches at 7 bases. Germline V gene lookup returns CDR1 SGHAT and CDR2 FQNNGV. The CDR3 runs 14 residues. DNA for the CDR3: TGTATCAGCAGCTTAACTGGGGGGGGAGAGACCCAGTACTTC. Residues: CISSLTGGGETQYF.

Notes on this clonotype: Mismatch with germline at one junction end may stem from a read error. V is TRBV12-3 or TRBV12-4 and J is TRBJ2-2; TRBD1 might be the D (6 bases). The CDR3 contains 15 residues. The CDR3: CSSSLGDKVSGELFF. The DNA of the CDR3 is TGTTCCAGCAGTTTAGGGGACAAGGTGTCCGGGGAGCTGTTTTTT.

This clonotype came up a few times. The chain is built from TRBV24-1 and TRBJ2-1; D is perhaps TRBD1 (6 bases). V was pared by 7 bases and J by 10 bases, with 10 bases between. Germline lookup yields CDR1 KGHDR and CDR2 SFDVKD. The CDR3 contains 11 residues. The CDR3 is CATSAGTEQFF. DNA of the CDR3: TGTGCCACCAGCGCCGGGACAGAGCAGTTCTTC.

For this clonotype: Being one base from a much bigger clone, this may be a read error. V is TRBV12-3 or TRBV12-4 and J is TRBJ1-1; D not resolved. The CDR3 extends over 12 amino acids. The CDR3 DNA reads TGTGTCAGCACGATGCACAGCACTGAAGCTTTCTTT. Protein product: CVSTMHSTEAFF.

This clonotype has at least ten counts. CDR3 amino acids: CASSYSTGRGYEQYF. Written as DNA, the CDR3 is TGTGCCAGCAGTTACTCAACAGGGAGGGGCTACGAGCAGTACTTC. The J gene is TRBJ2-7, the V gene TRBV6-5; a possible D gene is TRBD2 (7 bases). Looked up from germline, CDR1 is MNHEY and CDR2 is SVGAGI. This CDR3 contains 15 residues. The ends were cut back, 0 bases at V and 3 bases at J, with 12 bases in the middle.

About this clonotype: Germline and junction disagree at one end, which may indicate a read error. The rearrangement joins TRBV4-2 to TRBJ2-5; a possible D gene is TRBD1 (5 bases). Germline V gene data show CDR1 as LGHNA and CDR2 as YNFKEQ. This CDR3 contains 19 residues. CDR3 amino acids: CASSRTWSSTGATGKTRYF. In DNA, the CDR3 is TGTGCCAGCAGCCGGACCTGGTCCTCAACAGGAGCTACTGGGAAGACCCGGTACTTC.

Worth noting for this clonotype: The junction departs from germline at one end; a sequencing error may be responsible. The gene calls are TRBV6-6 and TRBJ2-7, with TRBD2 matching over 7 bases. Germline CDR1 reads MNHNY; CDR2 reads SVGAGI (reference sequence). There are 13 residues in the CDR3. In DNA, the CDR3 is TGTGCCATCTCCGGGAGGAGCTCCTACGAGCAATACTTC. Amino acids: CAISGRSSYEQYF.

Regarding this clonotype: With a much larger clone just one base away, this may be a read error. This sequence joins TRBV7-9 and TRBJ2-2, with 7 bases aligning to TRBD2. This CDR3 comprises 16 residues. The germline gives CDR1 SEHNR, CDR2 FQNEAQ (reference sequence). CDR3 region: CASREREGKLTGELLF. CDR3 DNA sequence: TGTGCCAGCAGAGAAAGGGAGGGCAAACTCACCGGGGAGCTGCTTTTT. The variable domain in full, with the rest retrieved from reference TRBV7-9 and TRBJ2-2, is DTGVSQNPRHKITKRGQNVTFRCDPISEHNRLYWYRQTLGQGPEFLTYFQNEAQLEKSRLLSDRFSAERPKGSFSTLEIQRTEQGDSAMYLCASREREGKLTGELLFGEGSRLTVL.

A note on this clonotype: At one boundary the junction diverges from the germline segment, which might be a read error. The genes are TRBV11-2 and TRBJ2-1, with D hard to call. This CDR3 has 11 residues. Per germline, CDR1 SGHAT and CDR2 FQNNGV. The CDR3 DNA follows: TGTGCCAGCAGCACCTTGTTTGAGCAGTTATTC. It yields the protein CASSTLFEQLF.

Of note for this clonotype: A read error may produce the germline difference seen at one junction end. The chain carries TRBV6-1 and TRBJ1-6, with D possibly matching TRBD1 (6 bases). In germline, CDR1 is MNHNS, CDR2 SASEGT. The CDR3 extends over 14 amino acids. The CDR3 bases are TGTGCCAGTAGTGAACTAGACGGGGGCTCACCCCACCACTTT. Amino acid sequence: CASSELDGGSPHHF.

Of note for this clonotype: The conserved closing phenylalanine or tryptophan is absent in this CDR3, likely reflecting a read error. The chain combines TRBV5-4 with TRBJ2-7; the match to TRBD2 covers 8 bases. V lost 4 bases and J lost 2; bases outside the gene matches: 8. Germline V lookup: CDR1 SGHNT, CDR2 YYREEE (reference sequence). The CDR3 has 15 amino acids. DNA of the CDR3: TGTGCCAGCAGCCCAGGACTAGCAGTAACCTACGAGCAGTACCTC. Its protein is CASSPGLAVTYEQYL.

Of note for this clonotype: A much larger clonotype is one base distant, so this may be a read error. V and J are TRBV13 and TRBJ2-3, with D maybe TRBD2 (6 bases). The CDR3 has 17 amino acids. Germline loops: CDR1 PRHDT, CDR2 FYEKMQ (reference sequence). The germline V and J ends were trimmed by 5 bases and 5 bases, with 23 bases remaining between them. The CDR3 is CASSPSGGSHGGDTQYF. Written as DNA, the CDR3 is TGTGCCAGCAGCCCCTCGGGCGGATCCCACGGGGGAGATACGCAGTATTTT. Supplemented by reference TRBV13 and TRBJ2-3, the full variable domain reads AAGVIQSPRHLIKEKRETATLKCYPIPRHDTVYWYQQGPGQDPQFLISFYEKMQSDKGSIPDRFSAQQFSDYHSELNMSSLELGDSALYFCASSPSGGSHGGDTQYFGPGTRLTVL.

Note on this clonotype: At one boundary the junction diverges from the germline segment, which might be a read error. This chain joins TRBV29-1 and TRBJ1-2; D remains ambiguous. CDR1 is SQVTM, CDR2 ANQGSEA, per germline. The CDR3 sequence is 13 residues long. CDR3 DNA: TGCAGCGTTAAAGATGGTTACATCTATGGCTACACCTTC. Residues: CSVKDGYIYGYTF.

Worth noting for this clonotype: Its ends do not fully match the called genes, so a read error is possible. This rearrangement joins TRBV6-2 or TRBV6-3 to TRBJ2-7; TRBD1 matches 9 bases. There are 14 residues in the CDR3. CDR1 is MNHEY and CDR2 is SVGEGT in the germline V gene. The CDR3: CAGSGDRELYEQCF. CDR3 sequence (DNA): TGTGCCGGCAGTGGGGACAGGGAGCTCTACGAGCAGTGCTTC.

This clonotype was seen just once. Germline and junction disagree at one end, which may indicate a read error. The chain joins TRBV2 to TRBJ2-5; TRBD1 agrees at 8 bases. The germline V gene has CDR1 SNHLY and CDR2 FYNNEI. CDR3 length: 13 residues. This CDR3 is CDSNGTGQETQYF. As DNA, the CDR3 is TGTGACAGCAATGGGACAGGACAAGAGACTCAGTACTTC.

The CDR3 DNA follows: TGTGCAAGTCGCTTAGAAGCCCCCAACCGGTTCAATGAGCAGTTCTTC. Residues: CASRLEAPNRFNEQFF. The rearrangement links TRBV12-2 to TRBJ2-1; the table's D call of TRBD1 was not tested on the DNA. TRBV12-2 is noted as a pseudogene. This CDR3 has 16 residues.

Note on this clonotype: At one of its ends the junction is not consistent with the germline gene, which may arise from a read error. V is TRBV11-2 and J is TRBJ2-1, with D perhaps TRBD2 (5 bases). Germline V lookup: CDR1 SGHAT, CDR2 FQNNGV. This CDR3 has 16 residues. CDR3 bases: TGCGCCAGCAGCTCGCGCCCCAACGGGAAGATCTATGAGCAGTTCTTC. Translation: CASSSRPNGKIYEQFF.

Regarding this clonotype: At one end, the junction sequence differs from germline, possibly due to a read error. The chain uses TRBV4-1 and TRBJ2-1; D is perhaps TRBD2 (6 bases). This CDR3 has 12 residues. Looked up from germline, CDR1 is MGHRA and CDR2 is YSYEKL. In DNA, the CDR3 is TGCGCCAGCAGCCAGGAGGGGTATCAACAGTTATTC. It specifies CASSQEGYQQLF.

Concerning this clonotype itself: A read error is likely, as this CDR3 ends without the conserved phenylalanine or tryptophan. CDR3 bases: TGTGCCAGCAGTCCCCGGGACCGAAGTGAAGCTTTCTCT. Its translation is CASSPRDRSEAFS. The chain joins TRBV12-3 or TRBV12-4 to TRBJ1-1; maybe TRBD1 (5 bases). V was pared by 5 bases and J by 7 bases, with 14 bases between. This CDR3 has 13 residues.